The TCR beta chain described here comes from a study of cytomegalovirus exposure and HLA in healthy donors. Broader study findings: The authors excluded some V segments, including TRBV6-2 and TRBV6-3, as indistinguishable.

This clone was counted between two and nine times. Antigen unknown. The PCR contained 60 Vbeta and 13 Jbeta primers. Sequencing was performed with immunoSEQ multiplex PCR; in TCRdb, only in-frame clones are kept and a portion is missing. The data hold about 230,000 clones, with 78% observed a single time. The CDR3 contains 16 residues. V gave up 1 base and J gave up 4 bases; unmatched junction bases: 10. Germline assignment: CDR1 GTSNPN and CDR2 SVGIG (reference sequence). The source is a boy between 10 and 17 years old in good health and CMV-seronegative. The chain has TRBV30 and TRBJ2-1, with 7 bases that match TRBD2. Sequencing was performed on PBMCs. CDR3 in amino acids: CAWSEWRPSGYNEQFF. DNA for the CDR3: TGTGCCTGGAGTGAGTGGCGGCCTAGCGGATACAATGAGCAGTTCTTC.